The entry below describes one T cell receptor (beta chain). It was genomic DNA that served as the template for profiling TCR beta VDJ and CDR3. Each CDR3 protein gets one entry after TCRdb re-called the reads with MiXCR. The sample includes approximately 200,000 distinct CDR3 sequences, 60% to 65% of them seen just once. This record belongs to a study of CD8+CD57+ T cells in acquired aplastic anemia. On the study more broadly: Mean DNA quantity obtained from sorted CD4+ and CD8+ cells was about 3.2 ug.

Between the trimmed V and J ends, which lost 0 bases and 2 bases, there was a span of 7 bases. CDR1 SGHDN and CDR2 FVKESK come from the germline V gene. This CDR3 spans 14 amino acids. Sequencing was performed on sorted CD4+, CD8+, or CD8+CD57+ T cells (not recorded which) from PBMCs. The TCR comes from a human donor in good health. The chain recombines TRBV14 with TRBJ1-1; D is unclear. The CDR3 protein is CASSQEGINTEAFF. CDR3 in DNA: TGTGCCAGCAGCCAAGAGGGAATTAACACTGAAGCTTTCTTT.